These 18 T cell receptor beta chains were sequenced from one sample in a study of control samples from healthy donors and cancer patients. Here immunoSEQ multiplex PCR was the method, and the copy in TCRdb shows in-frame clones only, minus some. Of under 450,000 clones listed, about nine tenths are singletons. Sequenced sample: PBMCs. The receptor source for this set is a man aged 40-50 years with head and neck cancer.

The chain joins TRBV24-1 to TRBJ2-5; no definite D call. Trimming shortened V by 2 bases and J by 1 base, and 16 bases separated the two germline ends. CDR1 KGHDR and CDR2 SFDVKD come from the germline V gene. This CDR3 spans 17 amino acids. This chain's CDR3 is CATSDSKGGYLQETQYF. CDR3 sequence (DNA): TGTGCCACCAGTGATTCCAAAGGCGGCTACCTCCAAGAGACCCAGTACTTC.

The chain uses TRBV4-1 and TRBJ2-1; TRBD2 matches at 8 bases. V was pared by 6 bases and J by 6 bases, with 7 bases of the junction left unmatched. This CDR3 is built from 14 residues. Germline assignment: CDR1 MGHRA and CDR2 YSYEKL. The CDR3 reads CASRPSGSSNEQFF. The CDR3 nucleotides are TGCGCCAGCAGACCCAGCGGGAGCAGCAATGAGCAGTTCTTC.

This chain links TRBV18 with TRBJ1-1; D possibly corresponds to TRBD1 (5 bases). The CDR3 extends over 15 amino acids. V was clipped by 0 bases and J by 1 base, with 9 bases between them. Per germline, CDR1 KGHSH and CDR2 LQKENI. CDR3 protein: CASSPPLGGNTEAFF. The DNA for the CDR3 is TGTGCCAGCTCACCACCGCTCGGGGGGAACACTGAAGCTTTCTTT.

In this sample, this clone turned up once. The V and J genes are TRBV11-3 and TRBJ2-3; TRBD1 matches at 9 bases. CDR1 and CDR2 (germline): SGHNT, YENEEA. The ends lost 4 bases at V and 4 bases at J; junction bases unmatched: 3. The CDR3 loop spans 14 amino acids. This chain's CDR3 is CASSSRQGADTQYF. As DNA, the CDR3 is TGTGCCAGCAGCTCTAGACAGGGGGCAGATACGCAGTATTTT.

The chain employs TRBV9 and TRBJ1-2, with D perhaps TRBD1 (5 bases). The CDR3 runs to 14 residues. Germline V CDR1 and CDR2: SGDLS, YYNGEE. V lost 1 base to trimming and J lost 3 bases, with 10 bases between them. CDR3 protein: CASSVRDGDYGYTF. CDR3 nucleotides: TGTGCCAGCAGCGTACGGGACGGCGACTATGGCTACACCTTC.

The V and J genes are TRBV28 and TRBJ1-4, with D possibly being TRBD1 (6 bases). Germline-derived CDR1 and CDR2 are MDHEN and SYDVKM. The V end lost 6 bases, the J end lost 5 bases, and 19 bases lay between the germline ends. The CDR3 covers 16 residues. The DNA for the CDR3 is TGTGCCAGCAGCAACATCCCCCAGGGGCAGAATGAAAAACTGTTTTTT. Its protein is CASSNIPQGQNEKLFF. Using reference TRBV28 and TRBJ1-4 for the parts outside the CDR3, the full variable domain is DVKVTQSSRYLVKRTGEKVFLECVQDMDHENMFWYRQDPGLGLRLIYFSYDVKMKEKGDIPEGYSVSREKKERFSLILESASTNQTSMYLCASSNIPQGQNEKLFFGSGTQLSVL.

J is TRBJ2-5 and V is TRBV5-4, with D hard to call. CDR3 size: 13 residues. With 0 bases removed from V and 4 bases from J, the gap between germline ends came to 7 bases. Germline V gives CDR1 SGHNT, CDR2 YYREEE (reference sequence). The DNA for the CDR3 is TGTGCCAGCAGCTTGGCCACAGCAGAGACCCAGTACTTC. It is translated as CASSLATAETQYF.

The chain carries TRBV7-6 and TRBJ1-3, with D unclear. The CDR3 consists of 13 residues. V was shortened by 1 base and J by 3 bases, with 4 bases between the two germline ends. From germline, CDR1 is SGHVS and CDR2 FNYEAQ. CDR3 nucleotides: TGTGCCAGCAGCTTAGATGTTGGAAACACCATATATTTT. Protein sequence: CASSLDVGNTIYF.

This clone was recorded only once. The chain joins TRBV7-3 to TRBJ1-1; possible D gene TRBD1, 5 bases. Per germline, CDR1 SGHTA and CDR2 FQGTGA. The length of the CDR3 is 13 residues. The V gene lost 5 bases and the J gene lost 7 bases, with 14 bases spanning the gap. The CDR3: CASSPERDLEAFF. CDR3 sequence (DNA): TGTGCCAGCAGCCCGGAAAGGGACCTTGAAGCTTTCTTT.

The chain carries TRBV30 and TRBJ1-2; D is ambiguous. CDR1 and CDR2 (germline): GTSNPN, SVGIG (reference sequence). The CDR3 is 12 residues long. V was trimmed by 5 bases and J by 4 bases, leaving 11 bases between them. CDR3 protein: CAWSRGIYGYTF. DNA of the CDR3: TGTGCCTGGTCCCGGGGAATCTATGGCTACACCTTC.

This clone was seen more than once but under ten times. J is TRBJ2-3 and V is TRBV5-6; 9 nucleotides line up with TRBD2. CDR1 is SGHDT and CDR2 is YYEEEE in the germline V gene. The trim removed 0 bases at V and 6 bases at J, leaving 5 bases unmatched. The CDR3 has 15 amino acids. The CDR3 protein is CASSLGSGGKDTQYF. As DNA, the CDR3 is TGTGCCAGCAGCTTGGGTAGCGGGGGTAAGGATACGCAGTATTTT.

The chain is built from TRBV5-1 and TRBJ1-6; D is ambiguous. Germline V gives CDR1 SGHRS, CDR2 YFSETQ. V was pared by 4 bases and J by 9 bases, with 17 bases between. This CDR3 has 15 residues. CDR3 nucleotides: TGCGCCAGCAGCAGAACAGCGGCCGGAATTTCACCCCTCCACTTT. Its protein is CASSRTAAGISPLHF.

V usage is TRBV11-1 and J usage is TRBJ1-1; D call uncertain. With 3 bases removed from V and 7 bases from J, the gap between germline ends came to 12 bases. The germline V gene encodes CDR1 SGHAT and CDR2 FQDESV (reference sequence). The CDR3 has 13 residues. This chain's CDR3 is CASSLTSYGEAFF. CDR3 sequence (DNA): TGTGCCAGCAGCTTGACGTCATACGGTGAAGCTTTCTTT.

This chain joins TRBV6-6 and TRBJ1-2; D ambiguous. The CDR3 has 14 residues. V lost 2 bases to trimming and J lost 8 bases, with 15 bases between them. Germline CDR1 MNHNY, CDR2 SVGAGI (reference sequence). The CDR3 protein is CASSYEGGLSGYTF. CDR3 bases: TGTGCCAGCAGTTACGAGGGAGGGTTGAGCGGCTACACCTTC.

V usage is TRBV11-2 and J usage is TRBJ2-1, with TRBD2 matching over 11 bases. CDR3 size: 17 residues. J lost 4 bases, V lost 0 bases, and 5 bases had no gene match. Germline V gives CDR1 SGHAT, CDR2 FQNNGV. CDR3 nucleotide sequence: TGTGCCAGCAGCTTAGAGTCGGGACTAGCGGTATACAATGAGCAGTTCTTC. It specifies CASSLESGLAVYNEQFF.

The rearrangement joins TRBV7-9 to TRBJ1-1; D unclear. V gave up 2 bases and J gave up 3 bases, with 7 bases separating them. The CDR3 totals 13 residues. CDR1 is SEHNR and CDR2 is FQNEAQ in the germline V gene (reference sequence). This CDR3 reads CASSLFRDTEAFF. The DNA of the CDR3 is TGTGCCAGCAGCTTATTCCGGGACACTGAAGCTTTCTTT.

The genes are TRBV27 and TRBJ1-2, with D maybe TRBD1 (6 bases). The germline CDR1 and CDR2 sequences are MNHEY and SMNVEV (reference sequence). V was pared by 2 bases and J by 8 bases, with 12 bases between. The CDR3 consists of 13 residues. The CDR3, as DNA: TGTGCCAGCAGTTTAGGGCCAGGGGAAGGCTACACCTTC. Protein product: CASSLGPGEGYTF.

The chain is built from TRBV5-1 and TRBJ1-2; 8 nucleotides match TRBD1. The V segment lost 4 bases and the J segment 7 bases; nucleotides outside the gene matches: 6. Germline V gives CDR1 SGHRS, CDR2 YFSETQ. The CDR3 runs to 13 residues. The chain's CDR3 is CASSPTGVGGYTF. DNA for the CDR3: TGCGCCAGCAGCCCGACAGGGGTTGGTGGCTACACCTTC.